This entry lists 32 T cell receptor beta chains sequenced from one sample in a study of T cell responses to AZD1222 COVID-19 vaccine. Libraries were prepared by immunoSEQ multiplex PCR; TCRdb keeps only in-frame clonotypes and omits some of them. The table lists 110,000 to 150,000 clones, 85% to 95% of them singletons, with under 10% in the top ten. Sequenced material: peripheral blood, taken on day 0 of AZD1222 vaccination. The receptors come from an adult in good health.

The chain uses TRBV12-3 or TRBV12-4 and TRBJ1-1; D gene unclear. V gave up 3 bases and J gave up 9 bases, with 8 bases separating them. The CDR3 contains 11 residues. The CDR3, as DNA: TGTGCCAGCAGTTTGGGCAGTAAAGCTTTCTTT. Its translation: CASSLGSKAFF.

The chain carries TRBV5-1 and TRBJ2-3; D gene uncertain. The V gene lost 4 bases and the J gene lost 0 bases, with 15 bases spanning the gap. The V gene's germline CDR1 is SGHRS and CDR2 YFSETQ. The CDR3 runs 16 residues. The CDR3 DNA follows: TGCGCCAGCAGCCCGAACCTCCCGCTTAGCACAGATACGCAGTATTTT. Its protein is CASSPNLPLSTDTQYF.

The chain's CDR3 is CASSSFIRTGRYSPLHF. Written as DNA, the CDR3 is TGTGCCAGCAGTTCATTCATTCGGACAGGGCGGTATTCACCCCTCCACTTT. The V and J genes are TRBV2 and TRBJ1-6; 8 positions match TRBD1. Per the germline V gene, CDR1 is SNHLY and CDR2 is FYNNEI. The V gene end was trimmed by 5 bases and the J gene end by 8 bases; junction bases not matched to a gene: 14. This CDR3 has 17 amino acids.

The chain uses TRBV5-1 and TRBJ1-3; 9 bases fit TRBD1. The CDR3 is made up of 16 amino acids. The trim removed 2 bases at V and 2 bases at J, leaving 5 bases unmatched. From germline, CDR1 is SGHRS and CDR2 YFSETQ. The CDR3 loop reads CASSLGTGMAGNTIYF. CDR3 in DNA: TGCGCCAGCAGCTTAGGGACAGGGATGGCTGGAAACACCATATATTTT.

The V call is TRBV11-2, the J call TRBJ2-7; no firm D call. CDR1 SGHAT and CDR2 FQNNGV come from the germline V gene. CDR3 length equals 15 residues. Trimming removed 2 bases at V and 0 bases at J, with 11 bases between. CDR3 residues: CASSLMSESSYEQYF. CDR3 nucleotide sequence: TGTGCCAGCAGCTTAATGTCCGAAAGCTCCTACGAGCAGTACTTC.

Only one count was recorded for this clone. The chain combines TRBV18 with TRBJ1-2; the D is unclear. Germline lookup yields CDR1 KGHSH and CDR2 LQKENI. This CDR3 region has 15 residues. Trimming pared 0 bases from V and 4 bases from J, leaving 12 bases between. The CDR3 loop reads CASSPPSRQSYGYTF. CDR3 sequence (DNA): TGTGCCAGCTCACCACCTTCAAGGCAATCCTATGGCTACACCTTC.

The table lists this clone with a count of one. The rearrangement links TRBV15 to TRBJ2-5; 10 bases fit TRBD1. The germline gives CDR1 LNHNV, CDR2 YYDKDF (reference sequence). The CDR3 is 15 residues long. The junction had 3 bases not matched to a gene; V was cut back by 3 bases and J by 2 bases. CDR3 sequence reads: CATSRDRGRQETQYF. The CDR3 DNA follows: TGTGCCACCAGCAGGGACAGGGGGAGACAAGAGACCCAGTACTTC. The whole variable domain, filled in from reference TRBV15 and TRBJ2-5, reads DAMVIQNPRYQVTQFGKPVTLSCSQTLNHNVMYWYQQKSSQAPKLLFHYYDKDFNNEADTPDNFQSRRPNTSFCFLDIRSPGLGDTAMYLCATSRDRGRQETQYFGPGTRLLVL.

The CDR3 loop reads CASSQGAGTTDTQYF. The DNA for the CDR3 is TGTGCCAGCTCGCAGGGAGCGGGAACCACAGATACGCAGTATTTT. The chain uses TRBV18 and TRBJ2-3; TRBD2 matches 7 bases. The V and J ends lost 6 bases and 2 bases, in that order; junction bases with no gene match: 8. Germline loops: CDR1 KGHSH, CDR2 LQKENI. This CDR3 has 15 residues.

The genes are TRBV3-1 (or the pseudogene TRBV3-2) and TRBJ1-3; D not resolved. The CDR3 covers 17 residues. Between the trimmed V and J ends, which lost 3 bases and 0 bases, there was a span of 15 bases. Per the germline V gene, CDR1 is LGHDT and CDR2 is YNNKEL (reference sequence). The CDR3 loop is CASSQTRPLSSGNTIYF. The CDR3 coding sequence is TGTGCCAGCAGCCAGACTCGCCCATTGAGCTCTGGAAACACCATATATTTT.

The chain combines TRBV30 with TRBJ1-6; D gene uncertain. This CDR3 has 12 residues. The germline V and J ends were trimmed by 5 bases and 11 bases, with 13 bases remaining between them. Germline V gene data show CDR1 as GTSNPN and CDR2 as SVGIG (reference sequence). CDR3 DNA sequence: TGTGCCTGGCAACTCCCGGACGCACCCCTCCACTTT. Amino acids: CAWQLPDAPLHF. The entire variable domain, with the rest obtained from reference TRBV30 and TRBJ1-6, is as follows: SQTIHQWPATLVQPVGSPLSLECTVEGTSNPNLYWYRQAAGRGLQLLFYSVGIGQISSEVPQNLSASRPQDRQFILSSKKLLLSDSGFYLCAWQLPDAPLHFGNGTRLTVT.

CDR3 DNA: TGTGCCAGCAGACAACCGAGCGGGCAGTCCATTCAGTACTTC. As protein: CASRQPSGQSIQYF. The V gene is TRBV28, the J gene TRBJ2-4; possibly TRBD2 for D (6 bases). The germline CDR1 and CDR2 sequences are MDHEN and SYDVKM. Trimming stripped 6 bases from V and 9 bases from J, with 18 bases between. This CDR3 comprises 14 residues.

This chain links TRBV7-9 with TRBJ2-1; tentatively, D is TRBD2 (5 bases). Trimming shortened V by 0 bases and J by 0 bases, and 6 bases separated the two germline ends. This CDR3 has 15 residues. The germline gives CDR1 SEHNR, CDR2 FQNEAQ (reference sequence). The CDR3 here is CASSLAGSSYNEQFF. In DNA form, the CDR3 reads TGTGCCAGCAGCTTAGCGGGGAGCTCCTACAATGAGCAGTTCTTC.

This chain joins TRBV9 and TRBJ1-5; D remains unclear. This CDR3 contains 12 residues. Per the germline V gene, CDR1 is SGDLS and CDR2 is YYNGEE. The V end was cut by 0 bases, the J end by 2 bases, with 0 bases between. CDR3 sequence reads: CASSVGNQPQHF. The DNA for the CDR3 is TGTGCCAGCAGCGTAGGCAATCAGCCCCAGCATTTT.

J is TRBJ1-2 and V is TRBV30; possible D gene TRBD1, 5 bases. The V end lost 3 bases, the J end lost 4 bases, and 15 bases lay between the germline ends. CDR1 is GTSNPN, CDR2 SVGIG, per germline (reference sequence). CDR3 size: 14 residues. In DNA, the CDR3 is TGTGCCTGGAGCCCCGGGGGGGGTCTCTATGGCTACACCTTC. This sequence encodes CAWSPGGGLYGYTF.

The V and J genes are TRBV5-4 and TRBJ2-3; 9 bases agree with TRBD2. Germline V gene sequence: CDR1 SGHNT, CDR2 YYREEE (reference sequence). V dropped 4 bases and J dropped 3; count of bases not matched to a gene: 9. CDR3 length: 16 residues. The CDR3 region has the DNA TGTGCCAGCAGCCTCCGACTAGCGGAGATGACAGATACGCAGTATTTT. It translates to CASSLRLAEMTDTQYF. The whole variable domain, filled in from reference TRBV5-4 and TRBJ2-3, reads ETGVTQSPTHLIKTRGQQVTLRCSSQSGHNTVSWYQQALGQGPQFIFQYYREEENGRGNFPPRFSGLQFPNYSSELNVNALELDDSALYLCASSLRLAEMTDTQYFGPGTRLTVL.

This chain links TRBV4-2 with TRBJ2-7; a weak D match, TRBD1 (5 bases). The CDR3 has 14 residues. Trimming took 4 bases from V and 3 from J, leaving 13 bases between them. CDR1 LGHNA and CDR2 YNFKEQ come from the germline V gene. The CDR3 loop reads CASSPERQLYEQYF. The CDR3 bases are TGTGCCAGCAGCCCGGAAAGACAGCTCTACGAGCAGTACTTC.

The V and J genes are TRBV3-1 (or the pseudogene TRBV3-2) and TRBJ1-4; maybe TRBD1 (5 bases). CDR3 length: 16 residues. Germline assignment: CDR1 LGHDT and CDR2 YNNKEL (reference sequence). The V end lost 4 bases, the J end lost 0 bases, and 12 bases lay between the germline ends. For the CDR3, the DNA is TGTGCCAGCAGCCTGGAGACAGCCGCAACTAATGAAAAACTGTTTTTT. It yields the protein CASSLETAATNEKLFF.

The chain combines TRBV6-6 with TRBJ1-1; the D gene is possibly TRBD1 (6 bases). Per germline, CDR1 MNHNY and CDR2 SVGAGI (reference sequence). The germline V and J ends were trimmed by 7 bases and 6 bases, with 18 bases remaining between them. The CDR3 runs 14 residues. CDR3 DNA: TGTGCCAGCATCAACTCAGGGACAAATTCTGAAGCTTTCTTT. Amino acid sequence: CASINSGTNSEAFF.

This clone was detected once. This chain links TRBV30 with TRBJ2-3, with D possibly being TRBD2 (6 bases). This CDR3 is built from 15 residues. V dropped 3 bases and J dropped 0 bases, with 13 bases sitting between them. Germline V lookup: CDR1 GTSNPN, CDR2 SVGIG (reference sequence). DNA of the CDR3: TGTGCCTGGAGAGCGTTTCTAGCGAGCACAGATACGCAGTATTTT. Its protein product is CAWRAFLASTDTQYF.

The chain couples TRBV6-5 to TRBJ1-1; D unclear. The CDR3 length is 12 residues. CDR1 is MNHEY and CDR2 is SVGAGI in the germline V gene. Deletions cut 5 bases from V and 11 bases from J, with 15 bases between. The CDR3 region has the DNA TGTGCCAGCAGTCTAGGACGGCCACCGGCTTTCTTT. Protein product: CASSLGRPPAFF.

The V and J genes are TRBV6-2 or TRBV6-3 and TRBJ2-7, with 8 positions matching TRBD1. Germline V gene lookup returns CDR1 MNHEY and CDR2 SVGEGT. With 6 bases clipped from V and 7 bases from J, the junction kept 8 bases outside the gene matches. The CDR3 runs to 13 residues. DNA for the CDR3: TGTGCCAGCAGCCTCGGACAGGGCTTAGAGCAGTACTTC. Its protein is CASSLGQGLEQYF.

V gene TRBV19 combines with J gene TRBJ1-5; D perhaps matches TRBD1 (5 bases). Between the trimmed V and J ends, which lost 6 bases and 6 bases, there was a span of 24 bases. CDR3 size: 17 residues. Germline V lookup: CDR1 LNHDA, CDR2 SQIVND (reference sequence). CDR3 protein: CASRNLPGGTSRQPQHF. In DNA form, the CDR3 reads TGTGCCAGTAGAAACCTCCCTGGGGGGACCAGCCGTCAGCCCCAGCATTTT.

V is TRBV19 and J is TRBJ2-5; D may correspond to TRBD1 or TRBD2 (5 bases each). V was clipped by 3 bases and J by 1 base, with 15 bases between them. This CDR3 has 16 residues. The V gene's germline CDR1 is LNHDA and CDR2 SQIVND (reference sequence). The CDR3 bases are TGTGCCAGTAGTATGGGATTTGGGGGTGGCCAAGAGACCCAGTACTTC. It encodes CASSMGFGGGQETQYF.

This clone appeared once. The chain combines TRBV5-6 with TRBJ1-5; the D gene is possibly TRBD1 (5 bases). The germline V gene has CDR1 SGHDT and CDR2 YYEEEE. The CDR3 loop spans 14 amino acids. V was trimmed by 4 bases and J by 1 base, leaving 9 bases between them. The CDR3 region is CASSKQDSNQPQHF. For the CDR3, the DNA is TGTGCCAGCAGCAAACAGGACAGCAATCAGCCCCAGCATTTT.

The V and J genes are TRBV19 and TRBJ1-5, with TRBD1 matching over 9 bases. Unmatched junction bases numbered 12, after V lost 9 bases and J lost 0 bases. The CDR3 totals 17 residues. Germline V gene data show CDR1 as LNHDA and CDR2 as SQIVND (reference sequence). The DNA of the CDR3 is TGTGCCAGAGGGTTGGACAGGGGTCCGTATAGCAATCAGCCCCAGCATTTT. It is translated as CARGLDRGPYSNQPQHF.

This chain joins TRBV2 and TRBJ1-1; D might be TRBD1 (5 bases). Germline V gene lookup returns CDR1 SNHLY and CDR2 FYNNEI. Trimming cost V 2 bases and J 1 base, with 8 bases left between them. CDR3 length: 14 amino acids. CDR3 loop: CASSERGGNTEAFF. The CDR3, as DNA: TGTGCCAGCAGTGAACGCGGGGGGAACACTGAAGCTTTCTTT. Looking up the rest from reference TRBV2 and TRBJ1-1 gives the full variable domain: EPEVTQTPSHQVTQMGQEVILRCVPISNHLYFYWYRQILGQKVEFLVSFYNNEISEKSEIFDDQFSVERPDGSNFTLKIRSTKLEDSAMYFCASSERGGNTEAFFGQGTRLTVV.

The chain recombines TRBV20-1 with TRBJ2-1, with D possibly being TRBD2 (5 bases). CDR1 and CDR2 (germline): DFQATT, SNEGSKA (reference sequence). CDR3 size: 14 residues. Trimming shortened V by 3 bases and J by 9 bases, and 18 bases separated the two germline ends. The CDR3, as DNA: TGCAGTGCTAGTCTTCCTAGCTGGGCCCTTGAGCAGTTCTTC. Encoded protein: CSASLPSWALEQFF.

This clone was detected a few times. The V and J genes are TRBV5-6 and TRBJ2-7, with D perhaps matching TRBD1 (6 bases). This CDR3 spans 13 amino acids. With 3 bases removed from V and 7 bases from J, the gap between germline ends came to 14 bases. From germline, CDR1 is SGHDT and CDR2 YYEEEE. CDR3 coding DNA: TGTGCCAGCAGCTGGCAGGGGCTGGGGGAGCAGTACTTC. Translating gives CASSWQGLGEQYF.

The chain combines TRBV19 with TRBJ1-6; the match to TRBD1 covers 7 bases. J gave up 10 bases and V 6 bases, and 9 bases lay outside the gene matches. The CDR3 has 14 residues. Germline-derived CDR1 and CDR2 are LNHDA and SQIVND (reference sequence). This CDR3 is CASRRGTAESPLHF. CDR3 DNA: TGTGCCAGTAGGCGCGGGACAGCAGAATCACCCCTCCACTTT.

This clone showed up just once. This chain connects TRBV4-2 to TRBJ1-1; 8 positions match TRBD1. With 0 bases clipped from V and 2 bases from J, the junction kept 11 bases outside the gene matches. CDR1 is LGHNA, CDR2 YNFKEQ, per germline. This CDR3 is 18 amino acids long. In DNA form, the CDR3 reads TGTGCCAGCAGCCAAGATTACGAGCAGGGGGCAATCAACACTGAAGCTTTCTTT. Translating it yields CASSQDYEQGAINTEAFF.

The rearrangement joins TRBV5-1 to TRBJ2-3; 8 bases are a match to TRBD2. V was pared by 0 bases and J by 1 base, with 1 base of the junction left unmatched. This CDR3 is 15 amino acids long. The V gene's germline CDR1 is SGHRS and CDR2 YFSETQ. CDR3 DNA: TGCGCCAGCAGCTTGGCAGCGGGGGGCACAGATACGCAGTATTTT. Amino acids: CASSLAAGGTDTQYF. Full variable domain (remainder filled in from reference TRBV5-1 and TRBJ2-3): KAGVTQTPRYLIKTRGQQVTLSCSPISGHRSVSWYQQTPGQGLQFLFEYFSETQRNKGNFPGRFSGRQFSNSRSEMNVSTLELGDSALYLCASSLAAGGTDTQYFGPGTRLTVL.

The V call is TRBV6-1, the J call TRBJ2-1; D remains unclear. The germline V and J ends were trimmed by 2 bases and 14 bases, with 13 bases remaining between them. From germline, CDR1 is MNHNS and CDR2 SASEGT. The CDR3 has 12 residues. The CDR3 DNA reads as TGTGCCAGCAGTGAAAACAGACCCAAGGAGTTCTTC. As protein: CASSENRPKEFF.